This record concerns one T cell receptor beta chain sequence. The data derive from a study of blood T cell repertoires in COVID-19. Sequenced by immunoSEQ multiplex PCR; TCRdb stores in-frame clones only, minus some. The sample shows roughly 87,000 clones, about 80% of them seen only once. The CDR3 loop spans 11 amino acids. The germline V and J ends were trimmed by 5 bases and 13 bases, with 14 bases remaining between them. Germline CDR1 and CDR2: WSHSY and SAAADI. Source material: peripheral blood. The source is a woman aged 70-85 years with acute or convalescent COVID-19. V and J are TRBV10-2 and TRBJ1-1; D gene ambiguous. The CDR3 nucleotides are TGCGCCAGCAGTAGTGGAGTCTGGGTTTTCTTT. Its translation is CASSSGVWVFF.